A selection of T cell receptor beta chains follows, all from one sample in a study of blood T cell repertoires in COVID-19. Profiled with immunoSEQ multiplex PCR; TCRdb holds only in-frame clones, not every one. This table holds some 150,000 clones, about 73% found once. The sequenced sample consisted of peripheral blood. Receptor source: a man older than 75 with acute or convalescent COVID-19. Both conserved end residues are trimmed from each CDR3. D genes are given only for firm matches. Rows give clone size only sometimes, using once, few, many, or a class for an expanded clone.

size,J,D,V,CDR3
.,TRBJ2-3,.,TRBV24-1,ATSDGGTGGKGSGGANTQY
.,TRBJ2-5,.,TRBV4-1,ASTHSEGVGETQY
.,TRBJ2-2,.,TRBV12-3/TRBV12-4,ASSLFTAGELF
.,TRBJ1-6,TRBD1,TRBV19,ASSTGQGTDSPLH
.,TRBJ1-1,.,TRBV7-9,ASSLNLGDNTEAF
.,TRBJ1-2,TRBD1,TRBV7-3,ASSDDPGQGLYGYT
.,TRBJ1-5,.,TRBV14,ASSQGGAHNQPQH
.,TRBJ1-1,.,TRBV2,ASSNQGSGTEAF
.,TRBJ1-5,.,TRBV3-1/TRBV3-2,ASSQDGGGNQPQH
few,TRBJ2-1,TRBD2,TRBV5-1,ASSPFSGGAHNEQF
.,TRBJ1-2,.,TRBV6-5,ASSYTGRGESRYT
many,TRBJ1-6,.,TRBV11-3,ASRWGGSYSPLH
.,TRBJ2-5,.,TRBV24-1,ATSDRSRETQY
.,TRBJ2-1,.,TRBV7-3,ASSLMVSATEQF
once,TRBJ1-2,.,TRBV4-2,ASSQDVRGSGGYT
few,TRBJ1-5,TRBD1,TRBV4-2,ASSQAGGGAEQPQH
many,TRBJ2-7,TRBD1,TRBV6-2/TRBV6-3,ASSRAGTGSHEQY
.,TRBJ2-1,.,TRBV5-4,ASSLIMRENEQF
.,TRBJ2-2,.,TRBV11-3,ASSLVVGARELF
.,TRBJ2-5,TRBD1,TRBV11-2,ASSPGQIQETQY
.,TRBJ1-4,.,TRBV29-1,SVLRSEKLF
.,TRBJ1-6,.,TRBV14,ASSQLYNSPLH
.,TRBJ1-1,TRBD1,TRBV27,ASSTRGGDRGNTEAF
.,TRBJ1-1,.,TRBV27,ASSRPGELNTEAF
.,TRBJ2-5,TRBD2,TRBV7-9,ASSLLPGGAETQY
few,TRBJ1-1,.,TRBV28,ASRRPVTGNTEAF
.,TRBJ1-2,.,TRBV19,ASRVAVGSYGYT
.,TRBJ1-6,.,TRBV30,AWSQAHNSPLH
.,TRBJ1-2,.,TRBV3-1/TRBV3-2,ASSQGSTGYT
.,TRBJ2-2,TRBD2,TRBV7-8,ASSLGSGSHTGELF
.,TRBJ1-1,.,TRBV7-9,ASSLVVSRETEAF
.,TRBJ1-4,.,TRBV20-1,SASKELEKLF
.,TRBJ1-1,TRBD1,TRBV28,ASSPRTGRRGEAF
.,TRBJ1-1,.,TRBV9,ASSVGGGSTEAF
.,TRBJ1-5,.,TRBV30,AWSVGGRQPQH
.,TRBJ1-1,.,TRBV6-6,ASSRVLGNTEAF
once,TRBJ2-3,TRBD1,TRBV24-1,ATSEHGTGVRLTDTQY
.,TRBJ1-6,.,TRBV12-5,ASGLKQILGGNSPLH
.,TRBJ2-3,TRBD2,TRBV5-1,ASSLLSGITDTQY
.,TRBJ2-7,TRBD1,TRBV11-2,ASSLVGGGYEQY